This T cell receptor (beta chain) is from a study of radiation and T cells in renal cell carcinoma. Repertoires were generated with immunoSEQ multiplex PCR, while TCRdb's copy carries only in-frame clones and drops some. The sample holds some 150,000 clones, roughly 87% seen once. V lost 8 bases and J lost 0, with 7 bases in between. The CDR3 is 13 residues long. Germline V gene data show CDR1 as MNHNS and CDR2 as SASEGT. Sample time point: blood 2 weeks post-SBRT. As to treatment: 15 Gy SBRT to primary tumor, nephrectomy 4 weeks later. V and J are TRBV6-1 and TRBJ1-4; no clear D. This specimen was blood, taken from a patient whose treatment included radiotherapy and nephrectomy. This TCR derives from a woman aged 45 to 65 with renal cell carcinoma. CDR3 coding DNA: TGTGCCAGCCGACGGGCAACTAATGAAAAACTGTTTTTT. As protein: CASRRATNEKLFF.